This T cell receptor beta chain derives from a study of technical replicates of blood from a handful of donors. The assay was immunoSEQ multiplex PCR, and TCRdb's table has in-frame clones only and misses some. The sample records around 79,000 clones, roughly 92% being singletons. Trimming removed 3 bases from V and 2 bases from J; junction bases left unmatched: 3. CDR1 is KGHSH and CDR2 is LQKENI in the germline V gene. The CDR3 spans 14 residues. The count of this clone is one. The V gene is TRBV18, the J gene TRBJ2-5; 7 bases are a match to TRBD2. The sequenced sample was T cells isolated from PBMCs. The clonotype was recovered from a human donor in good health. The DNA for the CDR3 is TGTGCCAGCTCACCGGGAGGGGAGCAAGAGACCCAGTACTTC. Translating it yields CASSPGGEQETQYF.